This TCR beta chain was identified in a study of T cell changes during pregnancy in multiple sclerosis. Method: immunoSEQ multiplex PCR; TCRdb's copy keeps in-frame clones and lacks some. Of about 47,000 clones listed, more than 80% were seen once; the top ten hold approximately 8%. The clonotype was recovered from a female donor with multiple sclerosis, enrolled in a pregnancy study. Specimen: CD8+ T cells from peripheral blood mononuclear cells, collected in the second trimester of pregnancy.

CDR3 coding DNA: TGCAGCGTTGGGACAGGGTCAAGCTATGGCTACACCTTC. Residues: CSVGTGSSYGYTF. V and J are TRBV29-1 and TRBJ1-2, with TRBD1 matching over 8 bases. With V trimmed by 4 bases and J by 4 bases, 5 bases remained unmatched. The CDR3 covers 13 residues. In germline, CDR1 is SQVTM, CDR2 ANQGSEA.